This TCR beta chain came from a study of early T cells in non-severe SARS-CoV-2 infection. This clonotype was detected only a few times. Its specificity is unknown. The CDR3 has 14 amino acids. V was pared by 6 bases and J by 4 bases, with 18 bases between. The germline V gene encodes CDR1 DFQATT and CDR2 SNEGSKA (reference sequence). Findings of the study overall: Clonotype matching in VDJdb favored anti-spike CD8 responses and did not capture private and CD4 specificities.

Unique molecular identifier tags were affixed to discrete cDNA molecules. Each CDR3 protein gets one entry after TCRdb re-called the 5' RACE reads with MiXCR. The top ten clones hold around 1.1% of a sample with more than 65,000 distinct CDR3 sequences, over 10% of them seen once. This sequence was found in an adult who was a healthcare worker with PCR-confirmed SARS-CoV-2 infection or an uninfected control (not recorded which). Input material: whole blood. The chain employs TRBV20-1 and TRBJ1-1; D is uncertain. The CDR3 sequence: CSAPHRRLGTEAFF. The CDR3 DNA reads as TGCAGTGCACCCCACCGACGGCTTGGCACTGAAGCTTTCTTT.